Presented here are 14 T cell receptor beta chains from one specimen sequenced in a study of cytomegalovirus exposure and HLA in healthy donors. PCR was performed using 60 Vbeta and 13 Jbeta primers. Assay: immunoSEQ multiplex PCR; the TCRdb copy retains only in-frame clones and omits some. The sample carries tens of thousands of clones, less than 80% recorded once. The specimen sequenced was PBMCs. These receptors all come from a woman aged 35 to 49 in good health and CMV-seropositive.

V usage is TRBV27 and J usage is TRBJ2-3, with a possible D match to TRBD2 (5 bases). V was cut by 2 bases and J by 1 base, with 13 bases left in between. Germline V gives CDR1 MNHEY, CDR2 SMNVEV (reference sequence). This CDR3 has 16 amino acids. CDR3 coding DNA: TGTGCCAGCAGTTTAGGATACAGCGGAGGCACAGATACGCAGTATTTT. It specifies CASSLGYSGGTDTQYF.

The CDR3 coding sequence is TGTGCCAGCAGTTTACTTGACGGACTAAATCAGCCCCAGCATTTT. It yields the protein CASSLLDGLNQPQHF. The rearrangement links TRBV28 to TRBJ1-5; D is undetermined. CDR3 length: 15 residues. The germline V gene encodes CDR1 MDHEN and CDR2 SYDVKM. V lost 2 bases and J lost 4, with 12 bases in between.

The chain links TRBV7-7 to TRBJ2-5, with D possibly TRBD2 on 5 matching bases. Germline CDR1 is SSHAT and CDR2 is FNYEAQ (reference sequence). Trimming removed 5 bases from V and 2 bases from J, with 15 bases in between. CDR3 length: 15 amino acids. CDR3 residues: CASSTSAGGQETQYF. CDR3 coding DNA: TGTGCCAGCAGCACCTCGGCGGGCGGACAAGAGACCCAGTACTTC.

The J gene is TRBJ2-3, the V gene TRBV5-4; D unclear. V was trimmed by 0 bases and J by 4 bases, leaving 6 bases between them. Per the germline V gene, CDR1 is SGHNT and CDR2 is YYREEE (reference sequence). The CDR3 runs to 13 residues. The CDR3 spells CASSLDFPDTQYF. The CDR3 DNA is TGTGCCAGCAGCTTGGACTTCCCAGATACGCAGTATTTT. The full variable domain, its missing parts supplied by reference TRBV5-4 and TRBJ2-3, is ETGVTQSPTHLIKTRGQQVTLRCSSQSGHNTVSWYQQALGQGPQFIFQYYREEENGRGNFPPRFSGLQFPNYSSELNVNALELDDSALYLCASSLDFPDTQYFGPGTRLTVL.

The rearrangement links TRBV7-9 to TRBJ2-7, with 7 bases lining up with TRBD2. The CDR3 loop spans 16 amino acids. Germline V gives CDR1 SEHNR, CDR2 FQNEAQ (reference sequence). V shed 3 bases, J shed 7 bases, and the junction held 15 bases outside the gene matches. This CDR3 is CASSFFPLAGVREQYF. Written as DNA, the CDR3 is TGTGCCAGCAGCTTTTTCCCACTTGCGGGAGTGAGAGAGCAGTACTTC.

The rearrangement joins TRBV7-9 to TRBJ1-2; possibly TRBD1 for D (5 bases). With 10 bases removed from V and 4 bases from J, the gap between germline ends came to 13 bases. Germline V gene data show CDR1 as SEHNR and CDR2 as FQNEAQ (reference sequence). The CDR3 runs to 12 residues. The CDR3, as DNA: TGTGCCACCGTACCTAGGGGCTATGGCTACACCTTC. This translates into CATVPRGYGYTF.

CDR3 in amino acids: CASSWGVAGAAEQFF. CDR3 coding DNA: TGTGCCAGCAGCTGGGGCGTAGCGGGAGCCGCTGAGCAGTTCTTC. V gene TRBV5-6 combines with J gene TRBJ2-1; 9 bases are shared with TRBD2. The germline V gene encodes CDR1 SGHDT and CDR2 YYEEEE. This CDR3 contains 15 residues. V shed 3 bases, J shed 9 bases, and the junction held 10 bases outside the gene matches.

This sequence joins TRBV10-3 and TRBJ2-1; no clear D gene. Trimming left V 4 bases short and J 4 bases short, with 11 bases between. The germline CDR1 and CDR2 sequences are ENHRY and SYGVKD. The CDR3 has 14 amino acids. CDR3 DNA: TGTGCCATCAGTGGGGTAGCCCTTTACAATGAGCAGTTCTTC. Encoded protein: CAISGVALYNEQFF.

The chain joins TRBV27 to TRBJ2-7; 7 positions match TRBD2. The CDR3 totals 15 residues. V shed 5 bases and J 0 bases; nucleotides not matched to a gene: 7. The germline V gene encodes CDR1 MNHEY and CDR2 SMNVEV (reference sequence). The CDR3 loop reads CASSLLAGDSYEQYF. CDR3 coding DNA: TGTGCCAGCAGTCTCCTCGCGGGGGACTCCTACGAGCAGTACTTC.

V and J are TRBV10-3 and TRBJ1-1; a possible D gene is TRBD1 (6 bases). V lost 6 bases, J lost 1 base, and 9 bases lay in between. The CDR3 extends over 13 amino acids. Germline V gives CDR1 ENHRY, CDR2 SYGVKD. The CDR3 sequence: CAISEQGNTEAFF. CDR3 nucleotides: TGTGCCATCAGCGAACAGGGGAACACTGAAGCTTTCTTT.

The rearrangement joins TRBV19 to TRBJ2-7; 15 nucleotides match TRBD2. Germline V gene sequence: CDR1 LNHDA, CDR2 SQIVND (reference sequence). With 9 bases clipped from V and 0 bases from J, the junction kept 12 bases outside the gene matches. The CDR3 spans 18 residues. The CDR3 protein is CARKMGLAGGQSSYEQYF. Written as DNA, the CDR3 is TGTGCCAGAAAAATGGGACTAGCGGGAGGCCAGAGCTCCTACGAGCAGTACTTC.

The genes are TRBV7-7 and TRBJ2-7; 9 positions match TRBD1. Germline CDR1 reads SSHAT; CDR2 reads FNYEAQ (reference sequence). The CDR3 is 15 amino acids. V lost 5 bases, J lost 3 bases, and 8 bases stayed unmatched. The CDR3 region is CASSPRTGAFYEQYF. CDR3 nucleotide sequence: TGTGCCAGCAGCCCAAGGACAGGGGCCTTCTACGAGCAGTACTTC.

The chain joins TRBV7-2 to TRBJ2-3; D not resolved. Trimming removed 5 bases at V and 0 bases at J, with 6 bases between. The CDR3 length is 13 residues. Germline V gives CDR1 SGHTA, CDR2 FQGNSA. CDR3 region: CASSKTSTDTQYF. CDR3 coding DNA: TGTGCCAGCAGCAAAACTAGCACAGATACGCAGTATTTT.

This clone was counted between two and nine times. The V call is TRBV11-2, the J call TRBJ2-2, with 8 bases matching TRBD2. Germline CDR1 and CDR2: SGHAT and FQNNGV. V lost 4 bases and J lost 0; bases outside the gene matches: 4. This CDR3 has 16 amino acids. CDR3 region: CASSSVSGTNTGELFF. In DNA, the CDR3 is TGTGCCAGCAGCTCGGTTAGCGGGACGAACACCGGGGAGCTGTTTTTT.